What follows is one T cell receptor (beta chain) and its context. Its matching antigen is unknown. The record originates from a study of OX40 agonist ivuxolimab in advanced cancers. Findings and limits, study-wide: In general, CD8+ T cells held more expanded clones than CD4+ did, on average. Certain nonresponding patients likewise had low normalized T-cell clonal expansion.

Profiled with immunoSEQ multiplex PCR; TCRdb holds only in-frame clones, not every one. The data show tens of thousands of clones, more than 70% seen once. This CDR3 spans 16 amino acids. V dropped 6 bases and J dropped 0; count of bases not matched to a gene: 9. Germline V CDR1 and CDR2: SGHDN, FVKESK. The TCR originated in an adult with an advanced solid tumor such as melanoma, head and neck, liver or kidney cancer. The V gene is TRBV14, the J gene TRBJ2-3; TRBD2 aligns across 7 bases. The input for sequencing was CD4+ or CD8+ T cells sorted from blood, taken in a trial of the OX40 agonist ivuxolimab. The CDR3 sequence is CASRGSGPSSTDTQYF. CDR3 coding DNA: TGTGCCAGCAGGGGTAGCGGGCCCTCTAGCACAGATACGCAGTATTTT.